The 22 T cell receptor beta chains presented below share a single source sample, sequenced in a study of shared clonotypes between healthy human individuals. Clones were sequenced by immunoSEQ multiplex PCR, and TCRdb holds only the in-frame ones, with some missing. Here the sample spans more than 500,000 clones, approximately 95% being singletons. The source material was naive CD4+ T cells sorted from blood. Regarding subset: CD45RA+ positively selected. The receptors come from a woman under 40 in good health.

This chain links TRBV9 with TRBJ2-1; 7 bases fit TRBD2. Germline V CDR1 and CDR2: SGDLS, YYNGEE. With V trimmed by 0 bases and J by 9 bases, 6 bases remained unmatched. CDR3 length: 14 residues. The CDR3 loop is CASSVGRETVEQFF. The CDR3, as DNA: TGTGCCAGCAGCGTAGGGCGGGAGACGGTTGAGCAGTTCTTC.

This sequence joins TRBV12-5 and TRBJ2-7; D is uncertain. V was shortened by 3 bases and J by 3 bases, with 18 bases between the two germline ends. The CDR3 runs 16 residues. Germline loops: CDR1 LGHNT, CDR2 FRNRAP. CDR3 sequence reads: CASGFFRAKGNYEQYF. The CDR3 nucleotides are TGTGCTAGTGGTTTCTTCCGGGCGAAGGGCAACTACGAGCAGTACTTC.

V gene TRBV7-6 combines with J gene TRBJ2-3; TRBD2 matches at 8 bases. Germline CDR1 SGHVS, CDR2 FNYEAQ. The CDR3 has 16 residues. V lost 4 bases to trimming and J lost 2 bases; unmatched junction nucleotides: 8. The CDR3 DNA is TGTGCCAGCAGCTACGGCGTTAGCGGGACCACAGATACGCAGTATTTT. This codes for CASSYGVSGTTDTQYF.

This sequence joins TRBV7-2 and TRBJ2-7, with 12 bases fitting TRBD2. V gave up 1 base and J gave up 1 base; unmatched junction bases: 11. The CDR3 has 19 residues. The germline V gene encodes CDR1 SGHTA and CDR2 FQGNSA. The CDR3 sequence is CASSLDAASGRDVSYEQYF. The CDR3 DNA is TGTGCCAGCAGCTTAGATGCTGCTAGCGGGAGGGATGTATCCTACGAGCAGTACTTC.

This chain joins TRBV28 and TRBJ2-2, with 9 bases aligning to TRBD1. V lost 7 bases and J lost 6; bases outside the gene matches: 6. The CDR3 loop spans 14 amino acids. The V gene's germline CDR1 is MDHEN and CDR2 SYDVKM. The DNA for the CDR3 is TGTGCCAGCATTACAGGGGGCGCGGCCGGGGAGCTGTTTTTT. Protein sequence: CASITGGAAGELFF.

The chain employs TRBV28 and TRBJ2-7; no firm D call. V was pared by 4 bases and J by 2 bases, with 6 bases between. The CDR3 totals 12 residues. Looked up from germline, CDR1 is MDHEN and CDR2 is SYDVKM. CDR3 sequence (DNA): TGTGCCAGCAGTTCAATAACCTACGAGCAGTACTTC. It encodes CASSSITYEQYF.

V is TRBV7-9 and J is TRBJ1-5; unclear D gene. CDR3 size: 14 residues. V was shortened by 4 bases and J by 4 bases, with 11 bases between the two germline ends. In germline, CDR1 is SEHNR, CDR2 FQNEAQ (reference sequence). The CDR3 sequence is CASSSLYENQPQHF. Here the CDR3 DNA reads TGTGCCAGCAGCTCCCTGTACGAAAATCAGCCCCAGCATTTT.

V usage is TRBV27 and J usage is TRBJ1-4; no firm D call. The V end was cut by 3 bases, the J end by 4 bases, with 6 bases between. This CDR3 is 13 amino acids long. Germline CDR1 and CDR2: MNHEY and SMNVEV (reference sequence). In DNA form, the CDR3 reads TGTGCCAGCAGTTTTTATCTTAATGAAAAACTGTTTTTT. It codes for CASSFYLNEKLFF.

V is TRBV27 and J is TRBJ1-5; D remains unclear. CDR1 and CDR2 (germline): MNHEY, SMNVEV (reference sequence). CDR3 length: 18 residues. Deletions cut 1 base from V and 0 bases from J, with 16 bases between. The CDR3 DNA follows: TGTGCCAGCAGTTTATGGGGAGACGGAGATTATAGCAATCAGCCCCAGCATTTT. This gives the protein CASSLWGDGDYSNQPQHF.

This sequence joins TRBV23-1 and TRBJ2-7; D uncertain. TRBV23-1 belongs to the ORF category, with a function that is uncertain. This CDR3 comprises 14 residues. Trimming cost V 3 bases and J 7 bases, with 16 bases left between them. CDR3 sequence reads: CASSQKSTALEQYF. In DNA, the CDR3 is TGCGCCAGCAGTCAGAAGTCGACCGCCCTGGAGCAGTACTTC.

The chain recombines TRBV19 with TRBJ1-5, with 8 bases matching TRBD1. V shed 6 bases and J 2 bases; nucleotides not matched to a gene: 6. The CDR3 is made up of 15 amino acids. Germline CDR1 reads LNHDA; CDR2 reads SQIVND (reference sequence). The CDR3: CASRSPGQGNQPQHF. The CDR3 bases are TGTGCCAGTAGATCTCCGGGACAGGGCAATCAGCCCCAGCATTTT.

The CDR3: CASSVAGGPPGANVLTF. CDR3 bases: TGTGCCAGCAGCGTAGCGGGAGGGCCCCCTGGGGCCAACGTCCTGACTTTC. The rearrangement joins TRBV9 to TRBJ2-6, with 8 bases aligning to TRBD2. CDR3 length: 17 amino acids. CDR1 and CDR2 (germline): SGDLS, YYNGEE. V lost 0 bases to trimming and J lost 2 bases; unmatched junction nucleotides: 4. The full variable domain, completed using reference TRBV9 and TRBJ2-6, is DSGVTQTPKHLITATGQRVTLRCSPRSGDLSVYWYQQSLDQGLQFLIQYYNGEERAKGNILERFSAQQFPDLHSELNLSSLELGDSALYFCASSVAGGPPGANVLTFGAGSRLTVL.

J is TRBJ2-6 and V is TRBV5-1, with D perhaps matching TRBD2 (5 bases). Trimming stripped 0 bases from V and 3 bases from J, with 13 bases between. The CDR3 is 17 residues long. The germline gives CDR1 SGHRS, CDR2 YFSETQ. The CDR3 reads CASSLAGSRRGANVLTF. The CDR3 DNA reads TGCGCCAGCAGCTTGGCGGGGTCCAGGCGTGGGGCCAACGTCCTGACTTTC.

The genes are TRBV6-6 and TRBJ2-2; D is unresolved. Germline CDR1 reads MNHNY; CDR2 reads SVGAGI (reference sequence). This CDR3 contains 14 residues. The ends were cut back, 0 bases at V and 6 bases at J, with 8 bases in the middle. CDR3 nucleotides: TGTGCCAGCAGTTACTCTCAGATGCCCGGGGAGCTGTTTTTT. As protein: CASSYSQMPGELFF.

The J gene is TRBJ2-2, the V gene TRBV19; possibly TRBD2 for D (6 bases). The germline V gene has CDR1 LNHDA and CDR2 SQIVND (reference sequence). There are 15 residues in the CDR3. Deletions cut 6 bases from V and 1 base from J, with 12 bases between. The CDR3 is CASSTGSKNTGELFF. The CDR3 DNA reads TGTGCCAGTAGCACCGGGAGTAAGAACACCGGGGAGCTGTTTTTT.

V usage is TRBV4-2 and J usage is TRBJ2-7; no clear D. Deletions cut 5 bases from V and 1 base from J, with 9 bases between. Germline CDR1 reads LGHNA; CDR2 reads YNFKEQ. The CDR3 contains 13 residues. CDR3 nucleotide sequence: TGTGCCAGCAGCTTGGTGGGGTCCTACGAGCAGTACTTC. Translation gives CASSLVGSYEQYF.

CDR3 protein: CASSLVWTENTGELFF. The CDR3 DNA sequence: TGTGCCAGCAGCTTAGTTTGGACGGAGAACACCGGGGAGCTGTTTTTT. This sequence joins TRBV7-9 and TRBJ2-2; D gene ambiguous. Germline values: CDR1 SEHNR, CDR2 FQNEAQ (reference sequence). The length of the CDR3 is 16 residues. V gave up 1 base and J gave up 1 base, with 10 bases separating them.

Comment on this clone: The junction and the germline gene differ at one end; a read error may be behind it. The gene calls are TRBV28 and TRBJ2-7; D is perhaps TRBD1 or TRBD2 (6 bases each). CDR1 is MDHEN and CDR2 is SYDVKM in the germline V gene. The CDR3 is 12 residues long. The DNA for the CDR3 is TGTGCCAGCGGTTTGGCTTACGGGGGCGAGTACTTC. Amino acids: CASGLAYGGEYF.

The chain recombines TRBV5-1 with TRBJ1-1; possible D gene TRBD1, 6 bases. V was shortened by 5 bases and J by 3 bases, with 11 bases between the two germline ends. This CDR3 contains 13 residues. From germline, CDR1 is SGHRS and CDR2 YFSETQ. Here the CDR3 DNA reads TGCGCCAGCAGATTTTCAGGGGACACTGAAGCTTTCTTT. As protein: CASRFSGDTEAFF.

The chain recombines TRBV7-9 with TRBJ2-7; no reliable D call. This CDR3 contains 14 residues. CDR1 and CDR2 from the germline V gene are SEHNR and FQNEAQ (reference sequence). V was pared by 4 bases and J by 5 bases, with 15 bases between. CDR3 region: CASSYLGRVHEQYF. CDR3 DNA: TGTGCCAGCAGCTACCTGGGTAGGGTCCACGAGCAGTACTTC. Full variable domain (outside the CDR3, taken from reference TRBV7-9 and TRBJ2-7): DTGVSQNPRHKITKRGQNVTFRCDPISEHNRLYWYRQTLGQGPEFLTYFQNEAQLEKSRLLSDRFSAERPKGSFSTLEIQRTEQGDSAMYLCASSYLGRVHEQYFGPGTRLTVT.

V is TRBV5-1 and J is TRBJ1-5; D call uncertain. Germline CDR1 and CDR2: SGHRS and YFSETQ. Trimming stripped 0 bases from V and 3 bases from J, with 10 bases between. The CDR3 contains 15 residues. The CDR3 sequence is CASSLAPETNQPQHF. CDR3 bases: TGCGCCAGCAGCTTGGCCCCAGAGACCAATCAGCCCCAGCATTTT.

The gene calls are TRBV14 and TRBJ2-7, with D possibly being TRBD2 (5 bases). V gave up 2 bases and J gave up 6 bases, with 14 bases separating them. This CDR3 contains 14 residues. Germline V gene sequence: CDR1 SGHDN, CDR2 FVKESK. CDR3 sequence (DNA): TGTGCCAGCAGCCAATTCGATTCTGCGGGCGAGCAGTACTTC. This translates into CASSQFDSAGEQYF.